The subject of this entry is one TCR beta chain. No cognate antigen has been identified for it. Base qualities are not provided; no much larger clone lies one nucleotide away. This sample was taken from a study of T cell changes during pregnancy in multiple sclerosis (dated by TCRdb to between 2018 and 2020). About the investigation overall: The study looked at changes in the T cell repertoire across pregnancy in women with multiple sclerosis.

Preparation of the library involved the immunoSEQ multiplex PCR assay. Drawn from immuneACCESS, this table holds only the in-frame rearrangements with V and J called that TCRdb kept. Clones are partly lost; checked studies trace under half to an unresolved V gene and leave the rest unexplained. The sample records more than 45,000 clones, over 75% of which are singletons. Of the sample, around 1.2% is held by the ten largest clones. V loses 5 bases of germline sequence and J loses 5 bases, and the interval between the two ends is 21 bases. CDR1 and CDR2 are drawn from the germline V gene: SGHTA, FQGNSA. The CDR3 holds 16 amino acids from the cysteine to the phenylalanine. Just the 48-base CDR3 DNA is kept, in frame starting at base 1.

Sample: CD4+ T cells from peripheral blood mononuclear cells, taken in the second trimester of pregnancy. The sequence was obtained from a female donor with multiple sclerosis, enrolled in a pregnancy study. This receptor chain uses TRBV7-2 and TRBJ2-5; possibly the D gene is TRBD2, per 7 matching bases. The CDR3 sequence is CASSPGVGRSGETQYF. The DNA sequence is given as TGTGCCAGCAGCCCAGGGGTCGGGAGGAGTGGGGAGACCCAGTACTTC.